Following are 12 T cell receptor beta chains from one sample sequenced in a study of T cell repertoires in cytomegalovirus infection. A single record per CDR3 protein comes from TCRdb applying MiXCR to the reads. Here the sample spans about 770,000 distinct CDR3 sequences, under 35% being singletons. Antigen specificity for these receptors is unknown. The source was cultured CD8+ T cells from PBMCs, collected from culture after CMV antigen stimulation. The receptors come from a human donor in good health (CMV status not recorded). Some clones in this sample may be carry-over from other donors' samples.

This chain uses TRBV6-6 with TRBJ1-6; D is unresolved. Germline V gene data show CDR1 as MNHNY and CDR2 as SVGAGI (reference sequence). Trimming left V 0 bases short and J 11 bases short, with 17 bases between. This CDR3 comprises 16 residues. CDR3 amino acids: CASSYSKNGFTAPLHF. The CDR3 DNA follows: TGTGCCAGCAGTTACTCCAAAAACGGGTTCACGGCACCCCTCCACTTT.

This clonotype was seen a few times. The V call is TRBV6-4, the J call TRBJ2-5; 11 bases agree with TRBD2. This CDR3 spans 17 amino acids. CDR1 is MRHNA and CDR2 is SNTAGT in the germline V gene. V was clipped by 0 bases and J by 4 bases; unmatched bases: 7. The CDR3 coding sequence is TGTGCCAGCAGTGACTCGGCTAGCGGGGGGTTCCGAGAGACCCAGTACTTC. It encodes CASSDSASGGFRETQYF.

This clonotype was seen a handful of times. The chain is built from TRBV12-5 and TRBJ1-4, with TRBD1 matching over 7 bases. The CDR3 consists of 14 residues. After removal of 7 bases from V and 8 bases from J, the junction contained 10 bases not matched to a gene. CDR1 is LGHNT and CDR2 is FRNRAP in the germline V gene. The CDR3 DNA reads TGTGCTAGTGCCGAACAGGGGATAGAGGAAAAACTGTTTTTT. Amino acids: CASAEQGIEEKLFF.

The chain is built from TRBV15 and TRBJ1-2; D is undetermined. The germline V and J ends were trimmed by 3 bases and 7 bases, with 6 bases remaining between them. CDR1 and CDR2 (germline): LNHNV, YYDKDF (reference sequence). The CDR3 contains 11 residues. This CDR3 is CATSSSGGYTF. The CDR3 DNA is TGTGCCACCAGCAGCTCTGGTGGCTACACCTTC.

The chain couples TRBV5-4 to TRBJ2-3; 9 positions agree with TRBD2. The CDR3 loop spans 13 amino acids. Germline V CDR1 and CDR2: SGHNT, YYREEE (reference sequence). J gave up 5 bases and V 8 bases, and 6 bases lay outside the gene matches. The CDR3 region is CARSSGVGDTQYF. CDR3 DNA: TGTGCCAGATCTAGCGGGGTGGGAGATACGCAGTATTTT.

The CDR3 region is CSATTGGTGNTEAFF. The CDR3 bases are TGCAGTGCAACCACAGGGGGCACGGGGAACACTGAAGCTTTCTTT. The rearrangement uses TRBV20-1 and TRBJ1-1, with TRBD1 identical over 9 bases. J gave up 1 base and V 6 bases, and 9 bases lay outside the gene matches. This CDR3 comprises 15 residues. The germline CDR1 and CDR2 sequences are DFQATT and SNEGSKA (reference sequence).

The chain employs TRBV5-8 and TRBJ2-1, with TRBD2 matching 7 bases. The CDR3 is made up of 18 amino acids. V was clipped by 2 bases and J by 5 bases; unmatched bases: 16. The V gene's germline CDR1 is SGHTS and CDR2 YDEGEE. The CDR3 sequence is CASSFQFSPERGHNEQFF. CDR3 in DNA: TGTGCCAGCAGCTTCCAGTTCTCCCCTGAGCGGGGCCACAATGAGCAGTTCTTC.

The chain couples TRBV6-2 or TRBV6-3 to TRBJ1-2, with a possible D match to TRBD1 (6 bases). CDR1 is MNHEY, CDR2 SVGEGT, per germline. The ends were cut back, 6 bases at V and 8 bases at J, with 13 bases in the middle. The CDR3 runs 12 residues. The CDR3 region is CASSRDTRGYTF. For the CDR3, the DNA is TGTGCCAGCAGCCGGGACACTCGAGGCTACACCTTC.

J is TRBJ2-2 and V is TRBV25-1, with D perhaps matching TRBD2 (5 bases). Deletions cut 1 base from V and 7 bases from J, with 10 bases between. This CDR3 has 14 residues. The germline CDR1 and CDR2 sequences are MGHDK and SYGVNS. CDR3 coding DNA: TGTGCCAGCAGTGAATTTCGGGGTGTCGGGGAGCTGTTTTTT. It translates to CASSEFRGVGELFF.

This chain links TRBV29-1 with TRBJ2-2, with D tentatively TRBD1 (5 bases). The germline CDR1 and CDR2 sequences are SQVTM and ANQGSEA. CDR3 length equals 15 residues. Trimming stripped 2 bases from V and 3 bases from J, with 13 bases between. CDR3 region: CSVETDSEYTGELFF. DNA for the CDR3: TGCAGCGTTGAAACCGACAGCGAATACACCGGGGAGCTGTTTTTT.

The chain couples TRBV20-1 to TRBJ1-1; D may be TRBD1 (5 bases). The ends were cut back, 1 base at V and 0 bases at J, with 12 bases in the middle. CDR3 length: 15 residues. Germline V gene lookup returns CDR1 DFQATT and CDR2 SNEGSKA (reference sequence). The CDR3 sequence is CSARGQGLMNTEAFF. The CDR3 DNA is TGCAGTGCTAGAGGGCAGGGACTTATGAACACTGAAGCTTTCTTT.

This chain uses TRBV19 with TRBJ2-1; 8 nucleotides agree with TRBD2. The CDR3 runs 15 residues. Germline V gene lookup returns CDR1 LNHDA and CDR2 SQIVND (reference sequence). V lost 4 bases to trimming and J lost 7 bases; unmatched junction nucleotides: 9. The CDR3 DNA reads TGTGCCAGTAGTACCGACGGGGGGGCCGTAAATGAGCAGTTCTTC. It encodes CASSTDGGAVNEQFF.